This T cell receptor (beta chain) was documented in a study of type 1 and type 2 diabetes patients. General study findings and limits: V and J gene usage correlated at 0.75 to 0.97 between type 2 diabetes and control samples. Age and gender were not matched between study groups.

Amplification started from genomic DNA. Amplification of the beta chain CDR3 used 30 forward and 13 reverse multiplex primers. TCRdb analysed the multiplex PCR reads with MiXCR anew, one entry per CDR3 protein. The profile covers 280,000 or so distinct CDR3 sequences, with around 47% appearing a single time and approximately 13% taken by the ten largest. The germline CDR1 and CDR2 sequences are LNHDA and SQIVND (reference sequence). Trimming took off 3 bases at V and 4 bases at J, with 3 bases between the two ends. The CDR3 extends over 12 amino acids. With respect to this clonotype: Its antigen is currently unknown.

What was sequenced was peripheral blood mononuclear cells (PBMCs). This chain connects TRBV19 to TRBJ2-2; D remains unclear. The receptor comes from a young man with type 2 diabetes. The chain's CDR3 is CASSIATGELFF. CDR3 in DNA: TGTGCCAGTAGTATCGCCACCGGGGAGCTGTTTTTT.